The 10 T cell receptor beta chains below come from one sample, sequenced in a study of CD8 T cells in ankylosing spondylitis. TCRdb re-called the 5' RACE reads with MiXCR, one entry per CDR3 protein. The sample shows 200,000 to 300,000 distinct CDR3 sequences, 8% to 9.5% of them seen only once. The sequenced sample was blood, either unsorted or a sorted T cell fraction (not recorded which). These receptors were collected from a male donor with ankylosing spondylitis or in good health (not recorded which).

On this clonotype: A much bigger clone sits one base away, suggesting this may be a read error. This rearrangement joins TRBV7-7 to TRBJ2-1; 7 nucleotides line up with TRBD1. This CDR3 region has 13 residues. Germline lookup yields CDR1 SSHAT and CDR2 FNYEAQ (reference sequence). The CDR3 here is CSSSLQGKNEQFF. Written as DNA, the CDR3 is TGTTCTAGCAGCTTACAGGGGAAGAATGAGCAGTTCTTC.

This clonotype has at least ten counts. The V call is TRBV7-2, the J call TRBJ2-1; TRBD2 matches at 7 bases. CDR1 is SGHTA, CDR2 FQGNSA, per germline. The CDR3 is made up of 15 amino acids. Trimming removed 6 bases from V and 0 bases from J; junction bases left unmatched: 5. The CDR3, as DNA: TGTGCCAGCAGTGTGCGGGAGCGCTCCTACAATGAGCAGTTCTTC. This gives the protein CASSVRERSYNEQFF. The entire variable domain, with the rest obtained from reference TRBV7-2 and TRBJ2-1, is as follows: GAGVSQSPSNKVTEKGKDVELRCDPISGHTALYWYRQSLGQGLEFLIYFQGNSAPDKSGLPSDRFSAERTGGSVSTLTIQRTQQEDSAVYLCASSVRERSYNEQFFGPGTRLTVL.

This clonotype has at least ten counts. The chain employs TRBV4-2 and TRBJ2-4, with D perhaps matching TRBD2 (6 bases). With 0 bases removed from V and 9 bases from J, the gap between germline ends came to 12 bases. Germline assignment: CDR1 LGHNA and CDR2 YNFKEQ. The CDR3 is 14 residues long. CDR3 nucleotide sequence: TGTGCCAGCAGCCAAGAAGCGGGCACCGGCATTCAGTACTTC. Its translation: CASSQEAGTGIQYF.

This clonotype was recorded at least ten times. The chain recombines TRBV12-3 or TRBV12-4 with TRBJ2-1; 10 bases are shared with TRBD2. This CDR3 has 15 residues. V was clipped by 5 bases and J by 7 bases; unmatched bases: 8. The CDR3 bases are TGTGCCAGCAGTCTCAGCGGGGGGGCCCCGAATGAGCAGTTCTTC. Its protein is CASSLSGGAPNEQFF.

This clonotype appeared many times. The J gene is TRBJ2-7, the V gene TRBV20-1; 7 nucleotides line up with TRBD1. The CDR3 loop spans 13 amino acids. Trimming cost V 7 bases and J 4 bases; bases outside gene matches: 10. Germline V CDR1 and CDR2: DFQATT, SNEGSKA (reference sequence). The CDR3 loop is CSDSGGYVYEQYF. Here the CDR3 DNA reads TGCAGTGATTCAGGGGGTTACGTGTACGAGCAGTACTTC.

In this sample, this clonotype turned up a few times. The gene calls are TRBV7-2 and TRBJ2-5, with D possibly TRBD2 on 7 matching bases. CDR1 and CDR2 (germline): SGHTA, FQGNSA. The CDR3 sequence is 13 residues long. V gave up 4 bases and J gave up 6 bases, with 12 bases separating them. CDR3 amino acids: CASSSMGGQTQYF. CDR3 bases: TGTGCCAGCAGCTCCATGGGGGGGCAGACCCAGTACTTC.

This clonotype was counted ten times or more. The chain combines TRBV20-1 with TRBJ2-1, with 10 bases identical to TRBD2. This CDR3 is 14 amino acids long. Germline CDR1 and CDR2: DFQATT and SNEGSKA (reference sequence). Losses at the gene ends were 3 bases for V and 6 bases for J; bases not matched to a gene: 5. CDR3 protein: CSARGTSESNEQFF. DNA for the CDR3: TGCAGTGCTAGGGGGACTAGCGAGAGCAATGAGCAGTTCTTC.

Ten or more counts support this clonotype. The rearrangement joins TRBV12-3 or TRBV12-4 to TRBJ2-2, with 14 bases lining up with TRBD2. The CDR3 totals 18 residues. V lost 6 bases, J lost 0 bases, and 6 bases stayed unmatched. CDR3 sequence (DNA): TGTGCCAGCAGCCAGGGACTAGCGGGAGTCGCGAACACCGGGGAGCTGTTTTTT. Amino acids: CASSQGLAGVANTGELFF.

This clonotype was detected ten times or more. The CDR3 nucleotides are TGTGCCACCATGGCGGGGAGTATTACTCCGACAGATACGCAGTATTTT. Its protein product is CATMAGSITPTDTQYF. This chain uses TRBV15 with TRBJ2-3; D may be TRBD2 (6 bases). The CDR3 runs 16 residues. The germline V gene has CDR1 LNHNV and CDR2 YYDKDF (reference sequence). Trimming left V 7 bases short and J 3 bases short, with 20 bases between. Full variable domain (rest looked up from reference TRBV15 and TRBJ2-3): DAMVIQNPRYQVTQFGKPVTLSCSQTLNHNVMYWYQQKSSQAPKLLFHYYDKDFNNEADTPDNFQSRRPNTSFCFLDIRSPGLGDTAMYLCATMAGSITPTDTQYFGPGTRLTVL.

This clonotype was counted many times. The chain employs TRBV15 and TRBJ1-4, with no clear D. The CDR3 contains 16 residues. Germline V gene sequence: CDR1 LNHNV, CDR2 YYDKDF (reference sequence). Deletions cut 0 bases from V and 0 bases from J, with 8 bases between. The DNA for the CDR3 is TGTGCCACCAGCAGAGATCCTTCCGCAACTAATGAAAAACTGTTTTTT. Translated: CATSRDPSATNEKLFF.